Below are 3 T cell receptor beta chains sequenced from a single sample in a study of blood T cells in healthy people across ages (dated by TCRdb to about 2015). The method was 5' RACE. Sequenced on an Illumina HiSeq 2500. A second PCR of roughly 6 to 12 cycles was performed with a sample-barcoded 5' primer and a J-beta primer mix. TCRdb took the public reads, trimmed them with fastp at Q25, ran MiXCR for clone calling and kept in-frame beta chains. Every distinct CDR3 protein forms one entry, paired with its most common genes and DNA. Within this sample are 1.5 million to 2 million distinct CDR3 sequences, with roughly 50% of them counted one time only. The biggest ten clones account for over 2% of the sample. The specimen was blood. The receptor source for this set is a middle-aged woman in good health.

The chain couples TRBV15 to TRBJ2-3; possible D gene TRBD2, 6 bases. With 0 bases removed from V and 7 bases from J, the gap between germline ends came to 14 bases. The germline V gene encodes CDR1 LNHNV and CDR2 YYDKDF (reference sequence). CDR3 length: 15 residues. CDR3 region: CATSRDGSNPNTQYF. Written as DNA, the CDR3 is TGTGCCACCAGCAGAGACGGGAGCAATCCTAATACGCAGTATTTT.

This clonotype has more than one count but fewer than ten. The V gene is TRBV27, the J gene TRBJ2-4, with TRBD2 matching 7 bases. The end of the DNA is better explained by TRBJ2-7, so the J call may be wrong. This CDR3 has 16 residues. CDR1 MNHEY and CDR2 SMNVEV come from the germline V gene (reference sequence). For the CDR3, the DNA is TGTGCCAGCAGTTTGTCCGCCGGGACTATATCCTACGAGCAGTACTTC. This translates into CASSLSAGTISYEQYF.

V gene TRBV7-2 combines with J gene TRBJ1-5, with D unclear. With 5 bases removed from V and 2 bases from J, the gap between germline ends came to 16 bases. The CDR3 totals 16 residues. The germline V gene has CDR1 SGHTA and CDR2 FQGNSA. The CDR3 sequence is CASSPGRTLGNQPQHF. In DNA, the CDR3 is TGTGCCAGCAGCCCAGGACGTACCCTTGGCAATCAGCCCCAGCATTTT.